Sequencing of this T cell receptor beta chain was carried out in a study of blood T cell repertoires in COVID-19. Study-level background: All recovered Cohort 3 donors got two negative PCRs, got clearance, or saw symptom resolution. PBMCs, B-cell-depleted T cells, or T cells were the source of the cDNA or gDNA that made up the material.

The study drew participants aged about 18 to 90 years from 20 to 30 US areas. In the original workflow: Reference gene primer amplification gave estimated nucleated cell counts. Assay: immunoSEQ multiplex PCR; the TCRdb copy retains only in-frame clones and omits some. V, J and clone size reflect that table, while D and trimming were determined from the DNA. The sample holds hundreds of thousands of clones, less than 90% seen once. The source material was PBMCs or T cells enriched from blood (not recorded which). The sequence derives from a woman between 45 and 60 years old in a cohort exposed to, infected with or recovered from COVID-19 (not recorded which).

The DNA for the CDR3 is TGTGCCATCAGTGAATCGGGGGGGAAGGGTACGCAGTATTTT. Amino acids: CAISESGGKGTQYF. This chain uses TRBV10-3 with TRBJ2-3; 8 nucleotides align to TRBD2. V shed 3 bases, J shed 8 bases, and the junction held 7 bases outside the gene matches. The CDR3 loop spans 14 amino acids. The V gene's germline CDR1 is ENHRY and CDR2 SYGVKD.